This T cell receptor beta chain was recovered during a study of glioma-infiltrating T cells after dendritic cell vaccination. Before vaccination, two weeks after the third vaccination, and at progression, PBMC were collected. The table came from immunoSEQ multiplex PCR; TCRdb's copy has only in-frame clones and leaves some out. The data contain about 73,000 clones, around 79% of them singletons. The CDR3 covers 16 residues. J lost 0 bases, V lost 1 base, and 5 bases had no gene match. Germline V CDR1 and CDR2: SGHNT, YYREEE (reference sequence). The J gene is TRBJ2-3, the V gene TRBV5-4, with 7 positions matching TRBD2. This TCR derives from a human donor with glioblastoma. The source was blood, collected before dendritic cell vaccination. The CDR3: CASSLRLAYSTDTQYF. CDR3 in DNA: TGTGCCAGCAGCTTGCGACTAGCCTACAGCACAGATACGCAGTATTTT.